This T cell receptor (beta chain) emerged from a study of B cell selection in AIRE deficiency (dated by TCRdb to between 2018 and 2020). For context, the study as a whole: TCRbeta repertoires of sorted blood CD4+ conventional T cells and regulatory T cells were compared between AIRE-deficient patients and healthy controls. The TCR-sequenced cohort comprised roughly 5 AIRE-deficient APECED patients and roughly 5 healthy control donors.

Concerning this clone: This clone's antigen is unknown. The sample holds no much larger clone one base away, and base qualities are not on file.

The immunoSEQ platform was used to sequence the TCRbeta chains. The source study handled its data this way. When Treg repertoires were pooled, patients gave 60,000 or so distinct TCRbeta sequences, while healthy donors gave 9.56x10^4. Public Treg TCRbeta sequences were defined as those shared by two or more individuals and were then searched for in Tconv repertoires. Differences between groups were assessed using Mann-Whitney U tests with Bonferroni-Dunn correction in GraphPad Prism 7.03. This immuneACCESS table, as held by TCRdb, lists in-frame sequences with V and J called but not all clones. Of the missing ones, under half trace to an unresolved V gene in checked studies; the others have no known cause. V and J calls and clone size follow that table, whereas D and trimming were derived from the DNA. Within this sample are some 3,000 clones, with more than 60% of them counted one time only. The ten largest clones capture 3.4% of the sample.

Summary of the overall study and its limitations: Shorter CDR3s were found in shared Treg sequences, reflecting a bias toward rearrangements containing few non-templated nucleotide insertions. TCRBV gene usage, CDR3 length and TCR diversity in Tconv and Treg cells from AIRE-deficient patients were found to be similar to those in cells from healthy donors. Only TCRbeta chains were sequenced; approximately 37% of shared healthy-donor Treg sequences also occurred in healthy Tconv, possibly because of differing TCRalpha chains. Of roughly 3,600 shared Treg TCRbeta sequences, roughly 31% were shared only among healthy donors and 7.5% to 9.5% only among patients, suggesting less efficient Treg selection without AIRE. Roughly 30.6% of the Treg TCRbeta sequences shared among healthy donors turned up in patient Tconv cells, suggesting that Treg-biased clones are diverted into the Tconv compartment.

Regulatory T cells were sorted as CD4+CD25hiCD127low/negative cells. APECED syndrome was present in the AIRE-deficient patients. Sorting of Tconv and Treg cells intended for TCRbeta sequencing was performed on a FACSAria flow cytometer. The sorted cells were collected in 5-ml round-bottom polystyrene tubes, and the dry cell pellets were frozen at -80 degrees C prior to sequencing. Spanning cysteine to phenylalanine, the CDR3 consists of 17 amino acids. This entry keeps only the CDR3 DNA: 51 bases, framed from base 1. The germline V gene supplies CDR1 SNHLY and CDR2 FYNNEI. Cut back by 8 bases and 0 bases, the V and J ends lie 20 bases apart.

The TCR comes from a human donor with AIRE deficiency. Recombination linked TRBV2 to TRBJ2-1; the D gene is possibly TRBD1 or TRBD2, each agreeing over 5 bases. Specimen: Tregs sorted from PBMCs. The CDR3 reads as follows: CASFGASSSSSYNEQFF. The nucleotides read TGTGCCAGCTTCGGGGCTAGCTCTTCGAGCTCCTACAATGAGCAGTTCTTC.